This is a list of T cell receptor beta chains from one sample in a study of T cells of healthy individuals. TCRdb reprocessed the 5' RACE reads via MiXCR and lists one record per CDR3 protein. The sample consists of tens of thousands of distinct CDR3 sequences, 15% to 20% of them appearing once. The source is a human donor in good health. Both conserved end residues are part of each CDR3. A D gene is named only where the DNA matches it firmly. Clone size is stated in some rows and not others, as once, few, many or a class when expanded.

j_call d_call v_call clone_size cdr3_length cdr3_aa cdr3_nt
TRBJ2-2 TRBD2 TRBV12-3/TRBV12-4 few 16 CASRPPGGGDTGELFF TGTGCCAGCAGGCCCCCGGGGGGGGGAGACACCGGGGAGCTGTTTTTT
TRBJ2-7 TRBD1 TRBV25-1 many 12 CAITGGRNEQYF TGTGCCATAACAGGGGGCCGTAACGAGCAGTACTTC
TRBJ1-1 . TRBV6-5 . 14 CASSEPSQRGFAFF TGTGCCAGCAGTGAACCTAGCCAGCGCGGGTTTGCTTTCTTT
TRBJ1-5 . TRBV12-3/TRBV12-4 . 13 CASSFNLNQPQHF TGTGCCAGCAGTTTTAACCTCAATCAGCCCCAGCATTTT
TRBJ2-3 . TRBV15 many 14 CATSRDGLADTQYF TGTGCCACCAGCAGAGATGGTTTGGCAGATACGCAGTATTTT
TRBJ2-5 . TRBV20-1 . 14 CSAEGGQLRETQYF TGCAGTGCCGAAGGGGGACAACTAAGGGAGACCCAGTACTTC
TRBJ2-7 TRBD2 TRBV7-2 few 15 CASSPGTSGGYEQYF TGTGCCAGCAGCCCTGGGACTAGCGGGGGCTACGAGCAGTACTTC
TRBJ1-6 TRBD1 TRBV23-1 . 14 CASSQWGQNSPLHF TGCGCCAGCAGTCAATGGGGACAGAATTCACCCCTCCACTTT
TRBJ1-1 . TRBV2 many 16 CASSEQLGRANTEAFF TGTGCCAGCAGTGAACAGCTGGGCAGGGCGAACACTGAAGCTTTCTTT
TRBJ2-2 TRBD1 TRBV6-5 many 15 CASSYSGQGTGELFF TGTGCCAGCAGTTACTCGGGACAGGGAACCGGGGAGCTGTTTTTT